The clone carrying this T cell receptor beta chain was counted ten times or more. Its target is not known. There were TCR beta CDR3 regions amplified from RNA transcripts. HTBI primers were the set used in a first-round RT-PCR of the TCR CDR3. MiXCR, applied by TCRdb to the multiplex PCR reads, yields one record per CDR3 protein. The sample has hundreds of thousands of distinct CDR3 sequences, around 13% seen once. This specimen comes from a study of T cells in Graves' hyperthyroidism and ophthalmopathy. Germline assignment: CDR1 SEHNR and CDR2 FQNEAQ (reference sequence). The V end was cut by 5 bases, the J end by 1 base, with 11 bases between. The CDR3 loop spans 14 amino acids. Study conclusions and caveats: From stable hyperthyroidism, ophthalmopathy was separated by a 13 V-J model.

This TCR was recovered from a woman under 30 with Graves' hyperthyroidism. The chain is built from TRBV7-9 and TRBJ1-1, with a weak D call TRBD1 (6 bases). Specimen: blood. CDR3 nucleotides: TGTGCCAGCAGCGGAAACAGGGAGAACACTGAAGCTTTCTTT. It is translated as CASSGNRENTEAFF.